One sample yielded the 23 T cell receptor beta chains listed below, sequenced in a study of identical twins (dated by TCRdb to the mid-2010s). The library was obtained by 5' RACE. Instrument used: Illumina HiSeq 2000. TCRdb handled the public reads itself, with Q25 trimming in fastp and clone calling in MiXCR, and kept productive beta chains. Duplicate CDR3 protein sequences are folded into a single record with the most common DNA and genes. The sample profile shows about 530,000 distinct CDR3 sequences; about a fifth of them were found once. Clones ranked in the top ten supply approximately 0.48% of the sample. These data were also filed under a second study, of yellow fever vaccine responses in identical twins.

Sequencing used CD4+ T cells sorted from blood. The receptors derive from a woman between 18 and 29 years old in good health.

The genes are TRBV20-1 and TRBJ2-6, with D possibly matching TRBD1 (6 bases). CDR3 length equals 17 residues. Germline V CDR1 and CDR2: DFQATT, SNEGSKA (reference sequence). V was shortened by 5 bases and J by 0 bases, with 17 bases between the two germline ends. The CDR3 here is CSAPIYRARSGANVLTF. The CDR3 DNA follows: TGCAGTGCTCCAATTTACAGGGCCCGCTCTGGGGCCAACGTCCTGACTTTC.

This chain links TRBV6-1 with TRBJ2-1; 9 bases line up with TRBD2. Losses at the gene ends were 8 bases for V and 4 bases for J; bases not matched to a gene: 6. CDR1 is MNHNS and CDR2 is SASEGT in the germline V gene. The length of the CDR3 is 14 residues. CDR3 coding DNA: TGTGCCAGCGGAACAGCGGGGGGATACAATGAGCAGTTCTTC. It encodes CASGTAGGYNEQFF.

The chain carries TRBV12-3 or TRBV12-4 and TRBJ1-2, with a weak D call TRBD1 (6 bases). This CDR3 contains 13 residues. With 6 bases removed from V and 3 bases from J, the gap between germline ends came to 11 bases. The CDR3: CASSPQGYYGYTF. The CDR3 DNA is TGTGCCAGCAGCCCACAGGGATACTATGGCTACACCTTC.

The gene calls are TRBV7-2 and TRBJ2-5, with D perhaps TRBD2 (7 bases). V lost 4 bases and J lost 1, with 16 bases in between. CDR1 and CDR2 (germline): SGHTA, FQGNSA. CDR3 length: 16 amino acids. The CDR3 coding sequence is TGTGCCAGCAGCTCACACTTCGCGGGGGCCCAAGAGACCCAGTACTTC. This encodes CASSSHFAGAQETQYF.

The chain employs TRBV7-9 and TRBJ2-2, with D uncertain. The CDR3 runs to 15 residues. The germline gives CDR1 SEHNR, CDR2 FQNEAQ (reference sequence). Between the trimmed V and J ends, which lost 3 bases and 4 bases, there was a span of 12 bases. CDR3 nucleotide sequence: TGTGCCAGCAGCTTTCTTCTGACGGGCACCGGGGAGCTGTTTTTT. Its protein is CASSFLLTGTGELFF.

This clonotype has just a few counts. The chain couples TRBV4-2 to TRBJ2-2, with TRBD2 identical over 14 bases. The length of the CDR3 is 18 residues. The V gene's germline CDR1 is LGHNA and CDR2 YNFKEQ. With 1 base clipped from V and 4 bases from J, the junction kept 5 bases outside the gene matches. CDR3 bases: TGTGCCAGCAGCCAAGGACTAGCGGGAGGGCCGGTCACCGGGGAGCTGTTTTTT. It is translated as CASSQGLAGGPVTGELFF.

This rearrangement joins TRBV12-3 or TRBV12-4 to TRBJ1-6; a weak D match, TRBD1 (5 bases). There are 15 residues in the CDR3. V shed 6 bases and J shed 5 bases, with 14 bases lying between them. The CDR3 coding sequence is TGTGCCAGCAGGCGAGAGGGACGGCATAATTCACCCCTCCACTTT. Translating gives CASRREGRHNSPLHF.

This clonotype was observed a few times. The V gene is TRBV5-1, the J gene TRBJ2-5; 9 bases line up with TRBD1. Trimming removed 4 bases from V and 3 bases from J; junction bases left unmatched: 7. The CDR3 covers 15 residues. CDR1 SGHRS and CDR2 YFSETQ come from the germline V gene. CDR3 coding DNA: TGCGCCAGCAGCATTGGGACAGGGAGGGAAGAGACCCAGTACTTC. Translated: CASSIGTGREETQYF. Full variable domain (remainder filled in from reference TRBV5-1 and TRBJ2-5): KAGVTQTPRYLIKTRGQQVTLSCSPISGHRSVSWYQQTPGQGLQFLFEYFSETQRNKGNFPGRFSGRQFSNSRSEMNVSTLELGDSALYLCASSIGTGREETQYFGPGTRLLVL.

CDR3 protein: CSVKRGLSNEKLFF. CDR3 bases: TGCAGCGTTAAAAGGGGGCTTTCTAATGAAAAACTGTTTTTT. This sequence joins TRBV29-1 and TRBJ1-4; 7 bases are a match to TRBD1. The CDR3 has 14 amino acids. Germline lookup yields CDR1 SQVTM and CDR2 ANQGSEA. With 5 bases clipped from V and 3 bases from J, the junction kept 6 bases outside the gene matches.

To note about this clonotype: At one end the junction does not follow the germline gene, possibly because of a read error. This chain joins TRBV2 and TRBJ1-3; D is unclear. CDR1 is SNHLY and CDR2 is FYNNEI in the germline V gene. CDR3 length: 11 residues. Here the CDR3 reads CASSEGGDALF. The CDR3 DNA is TGTGCCAGCAGTGAAGGGGGAGACGCGTTATTT.

A few counts support this clonotype. The chain combines TRBV24-1 with TRBJ2-1; possibly TRBD1 for D (5 bases). The CDR3 extends over 15 amino acids. V gave up 6 bases and J gave up 0 bases, with 11 bases separating them. Germline CDR1 reads KGHDR; CDR2 reads SFDVKD. CDR3 DNA: TGTGCCACCAGTCAGGGTCGAAGCTCCTACAATGAGCAGTTCTTC. Translation gives CATSQGRSSYNEQFF.

The V gene is TRBV7-9, the J gene TRBJ2-1, with 7 bases that match TRBD1. The V gene's germline CDR1 is SEHNR and CDR2 FQNEAQ (reference sequence). Trimming cost V 5 bases and J 4 bases; bases outside gene matches: 5. CDR3 length: 14 amino acids. CDR3 sequence: CASSLLDRYNEQFF. The CDR3 nucleotides are TGTGCCAGCAGCCTCCTGGACAGGTACAATGAGCAGTTCTTC.

This chain links TRBV7-6 with TRBJ2-3, with 13 bases fitting TRBD2. Unmatched junction bases numbered 5, after V lost 5 bases and J lost 3 bases. The length of the CDR3 is 16 residues. The germline V gene has CDR1 SGHVS and CDR2 FNYEAQ. CDR3: CASSATSGRVTDTQYF. CDR3 sequence (DNA): TGTGCCAGCAGCGCAACTAGCGGGAGGGTTACAGATACGCAGTATTTT.

About this clonotype itself: This sequence may be a read error, since a much larger clone differs from it by one base. The DNA for the CDR3 is TGTGCCAGAAGCTTAGAAAATTCACCCCTCCACTTT. Its protein product is CARSLENSPLHF. The J gene is TRBJ1-6, the V gene TRBV7-9; no definite D call. Per the germline V gene, CDR1 is SEHNR and CDR2 is FQNEAQ (reference sequence). The CDR3 is made up of 12 amino acids.

The chain combines TRBV12-3 or TRBV12-4 with TRBJ2-6, with 10 bases aligning to TRBD1. After removal of 5 bases from V and 0 bases from J, the junction contained 10 bases not matched to a gene. CDR3 length: 19 residues. CDR3 nucleotides: TGTGCCAGCAGTCTGGGGGACAGGGGTCGAAGCTCTGGGGCCAACGTCCTGACTTTC. Amino acids: CASSLGDRGRSSGANVLTF.

This clonotype was found a few times. The chain has TRBV12-3 or TRBV12-4 and TRBJ2-1; D is uncertain. The CDR3 sequence is 12 residues long. V was shortened by 3 bases and J by 7 bases, with 7 bases between the two germline ends. In DNA form, the CDR3 reads TGTGCCAGCAGTTTTCGGCTGAATGAGCAGTTCTTC. Translation gives CASSFRLNEQFF.

This clonotype was observed a single time. The chain has TRBV20-1 and TRBJ2-3; 9 bases align to TRBD2. CDR3 length equals 15 residues. V dropped 6 bases and J dropped 2; count of bases not matched to a gene: 9. CDR1 and CDR2 from the germline V gene are DFQATT and SNEGSKA (reference sequence). The CDR3 loop reads CSAPLSGGATDTQYF. As DNA, the CDR3 is TGCAGTGCCCCCCTTAGCGGGGGAGCCACAGATACGCAGTATTTT.

This clonotype came up a few times. This rearrangement joins TRBV20-1 to TRBJ1-1; D not resolved. Trimming pared 6 bases from V and 5 bases from J, leaving 7 bases between. Germline-derived CDR1 and CDR2 are DFQATT and SNEGSKA (reference sequence). The CDR3 is 10 amino acids. The CDR3, as DNA: TGCAGTGCCACCCGGACTGAAGCTTTCTTT. This sequence encodes CSATRTEAFF.

The chain uses TRBV3-1 and TRBJ1-2; D is perhaps TRBD1 (5 bases). The CDR3 extends over 13 amino acids. CDR1 is LGHDT, CDR2 YNNKEL, per germline (reference sequence). V lost 2 bases and J 7 bases, leaving 11 bases between the germline ends. Here the CDR3 reads CASSQRDGGGYTF. CDR3 coding DNA: TGTGCCAGCAGCCAACGCGACGGGGGTGGCTACACCTTC.

The V call is TRBV12-3 or TRBV12-4, the J call TRBJ2-7; tentatively, D is TRBD1 or TRBD2 (5 bases each). Between the trimmed V and J ends, which lost 6 bases and 3 bases, there was a span of 12 bases. The CDR3 covers 13 residues. CDR3 bases: TGTGCCAGCAGCCGAGGGACCAACTACGAGCAGTACGTC. Translated, it gives CASSRGTNYEQYV.

This clonotype was counted ten times or more. The chain links TRBV5-1 to TRBJ2-1, with TRBD2 matching over 9 bases. This CDR3 comprises 17 residues. Germline lookup yields CDR1 SGHRS and CDR2 YFSETQ. The J segment lost 5 bases and the V segment lost 5 bases, leaving 14 bases of the junction unmatched. The CDR3 nucleotides read TGCGCCAGCAGTGAAGGTGGACTAGCGTCCCTTCACAATGAGCAGTTCTTC. Translated: CASSEGGLASLHNEQFF.

The chain employs TRBV20-1 and TRBJ2-5; TRBD1 matches 11 bases. This CDR3 contains 13 residues. V lost 4 bases and J lost 4; bases outside the gene matches: 2. CDR1 is DFQATT, CDR2 SNEGSKA, per germline (reference sequence). The DNA of the CDR3 is TGCAGTGCTATAGGGACAGGGGGAGAGACCCAGTACTTC. Encoded protein: CSAIGTGGETQYF.

This clonotype was counted between two and nine times. The chain links TRBV28 to TRBJ2-7, with D perhaps TRBD1 (6 bases). The CDR3 length is 14 residues. V was trimmed by 6 bases and J by 2 bases, leaving 14 bases between them. From germline, CDR1 is MDHEN and CDR2 SYDVKM. As DNA, the CDR3 is TGTGCCAGCAGCCACGGGACAAATCCCTACGAGCAGTACTTC. Its translation: CASSHGTNPYEQYF.